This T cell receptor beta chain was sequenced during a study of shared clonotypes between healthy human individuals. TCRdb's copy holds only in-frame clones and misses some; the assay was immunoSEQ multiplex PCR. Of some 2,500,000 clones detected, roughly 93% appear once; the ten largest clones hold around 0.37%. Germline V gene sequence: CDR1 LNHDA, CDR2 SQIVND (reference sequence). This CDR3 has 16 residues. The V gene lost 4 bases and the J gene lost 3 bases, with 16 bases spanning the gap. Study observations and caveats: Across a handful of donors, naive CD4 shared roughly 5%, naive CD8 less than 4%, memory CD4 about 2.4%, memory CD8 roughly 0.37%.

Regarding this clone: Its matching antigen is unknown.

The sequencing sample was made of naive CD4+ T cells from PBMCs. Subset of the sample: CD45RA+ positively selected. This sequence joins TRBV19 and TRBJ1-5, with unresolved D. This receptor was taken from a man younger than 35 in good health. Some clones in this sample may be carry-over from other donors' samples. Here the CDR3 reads CASSTTRLKNNQPQHF. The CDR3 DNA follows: TGTGCCAGTAGTACCACCCGTCTAAAGAACAATCAGCCCCAGCATTTT.